The T cell receptor (beta chain) described here comes from a study of breast tumors, draining lymph nodes, adjacent tissues. Broader study findings: Compared with basal-like, luminal-like tumors shared significantly more repertoire with nontumor tissue. Tumors had less TCR diversity than lymph nodes, more than nontumor tissue.

Comments on this clonotype: Its specificity is unknown.

From the multiplex PCR reads, TCRdb called clonotypes with MiXCR, one entry per CDR3 protein. The sample shows about 14,000 distinct CDR3 sequences, roughly 50% of them seen only once. The CDR3 extends over 14 amino acids. Germline loops: CDR1 DFQATT, CDR2 SNEGSKA (reference sequence). The V and J ends lost 5 bases and 4 bases respectively, with 14 bases between them. Input material: tumor-adjacent breast tissue. The sequence was collected from a female donor with breast cancer. Some clones in this sample may be carry-over from other donors' samples. The V call is TRBV20-1, the J call TRBJ2-2, with D perhaps TRBD1 (6 bases). The CDR3 DNA reads TGCAGTGCTTACAGGGTTTTGAGCACCGGGGAGCTGTTTTTT. Its protein is CSAYRVLSTGELFF.